Listed below are T cell receptor beta chains from one sample, sequenced in a study of blood T cell repertoires in COVID-19. The table came from immunoSEQ multiplex PCR; TCRdb's copy has only in-frame clones and leaves some out. Of fewer than 200,000 clones in the sample, 83% are singletons; the top ten hold approximately 2%. Input material: peripheral blood. Receptor source: a woman aged 80 or over with acute or convalescent COVID-19. Each CDR3 is given with its conserved first and last residue. D genes are given only for firm matches. Only part of the rows carry a size: once, few, many, or a class if the clone is expanded.

CASSKLAGGAGETQYF	TGTGCCAGCAGTAAACTAGCGGGGGGGGCCGGAGAGACCCAGTACTTC	TRBV2	TRBJ2-5	NA	16	TRBD2
CASSPRGGNTEAFF	TGTGCCAGCAGCCCCCGGGGGGGGAACACTGAAGCTTTCTTT	TRBV9	TRBJ1-1	once	14	NA
CASSLGQGATGELFF	TGTGCCAGCAGCTTAGGACAGGGGGCCACCGGGGAGCTGTTTTTT	TRBV7-2	TRBJ2-2	NA	15	TRBD1
CASSLGDSRSGNTIYF	TGTGCCAGCAGCTTAGGGGACAGCCGCTCTGGAAACACCATATATTTT	TRBV7-9	TRBJ1-3	NA	16	TRBD1
CASSYPGLAGRNEQFF	TGTGCCAGCAGTTACCCGGGACTAGCGGGAAGGAATGAGCAGTTCTTC	TRBV6-2/TRBV6-3	TRBJ2-1	NA	16	TRBD2
CASSWAGTTSYNEQFF	TGTGCCAGCAGCTGGGCCGGGACTACCTCCTACAATGAGCAGTTCTTC	TRBV9	TRBJ2-1	NA	16	TRBD2
CAIPRDTNNEQFF	TGTGCCATCCCCCGGGACACCAACAATGAGCAGTTCTTC	TRBV6-5	TRBJ2-1	NA	13	NA
CASSTPTGPGELFF	TGTGCCAGCAGCACCCCGACAGGGCCCGGGGAGCTGTTTTTT	TRBV21-1	TRBJ2-2	NA	14	NA
CASSPKGGSLGEQYF	TGCGCCAGCAGTCCCAAAGGGGGCTCCCTGGGGGAGCAGTACTTC	TRBV23-1	TRBJ2-7	NA	15	TRBD1
CASSYSTRRGSYNEQFF	TGTGCCAGCAGTTACTCGACCAGGCGGGGCAGCTACAATGAGCAGTTCTTC	TRBV6-2/TRBV6-3	TRBJ2-1	NA	17	NA
CASRIAANTGELFF	TGTGCCAGCAGGATAGCAGCGAACACCGGGGAGCTGTTTTTT	TRBV7-2	TRBJ2-2	NA	14	NA
CASSRGTSGSYEQYF	TGTGCCAGCAGCCGAGGGACTAGCGGGTCTTACGAGCAGTACTTC	TRBV14	TRBJ2-7	NA	15	TRBD2
CASSEWLPTGAGELFF	TGCGCCAGCAGTGAGTGGTTACCGACAGGGGCCGGGGAGCTGTTTTTT	TRBV10-2	TRBJ2-2	NA	16	TRBD1
CATSDPRTGNNQPQHF	TGTGCCACCAGTGACCCGAGGACAGGAAATAATCAGCCCCAGCATTTT	TRBV24-1	TRBJ1-5	NA	16	TRBD1
CASSPRGGTEETQYF	TGTGCCAGCAGCCCCCGGGGGGGGACCGAAGAGACCCAGTACTTC	TRBV16	TRBJ2-5	NA	15	TRBD2
CASSFPGLVTYNEQFF	TGTGCCAGCAGTTTTCCGGGACTAGTCACCTACAATGAGCAGTTCTTC	TRBV28	TRBJ2-1	NA	16	TRBD2
CAWRAASNTGELFF	TGTGCCTGGAGGGCGGCATCGAACACCGGGGAGCTGTTTTTT	TRBV30	TRBJ2-2	NA	14	NA
CASSLSLAGHNEQFF	TGTGCCAGCAGCTTGAGTCTAGCGGGTCACAATGAGCAGTTCTTC	TRBV5-5	TRBJ2-1	once	15	TRBD2
CASSRVVYQETQYF	TGCGCCAGCAGCCGCGTAGTTTACCAAGAGACCCAGTACTTC	TRBV4-3	TRBJ2-5	NA	14	NA
CASSVVGMGDGYTF	TGTGCCAGCAGCGTAGTTGGTATGGGAGATGGCTACACCTTC	TRBV9	TRBJ1-2	NA	14	NA
CASSDRFRAGMNTEAFF	TGTGCCAGCAGTGATAGGTTCCGGGCAGGGATGAACACTGAAGCTTTCTTT	TRBV2	TRBJ1-1	NA	17	NA
CASSVTGGPHEQFF	TGTGCCAGCAGTGTGACAGGAGGACCGCATGAGCAGTTCTTC	TRBV25-1	TRBJ2-1	NA	14	NA
CASSQDWGTTSGNTIYF	TGTGCCAGCAGCCAAGATTGGGGGACAACCTCTGGAAACACCATATATTTT	TRBV4-2	TRBJ1-3	NA	17	NA
CASTSGGAGSYNEQFF	TGTGCCAGTACAAGCGGGGGGGCCGGGTCCTACAATGAGCAGTTCTTC	TRBV19	TRBJ2-1	NA	16	TRBD2
CASSFGGGQDDSGNTIYF	TGTGCCAGCAGTTTTGGGGGGGGACAGGACGACTCTGGAAACACCATATATTTT	TRBV28	TRBJ1-3	NA	18	TRBD1
CASSENFGGSPLHF	TGTGCCAGCAGTGAAAATTTTGGAGGTTCACCCCTCCACTTT	TRBV2	TRBJ1-6	NA	14	NA
CASSEVGTGWGNQPQHF	TGTGCCAGCAGTGAAGTTGGGACAGGGTGGGGCAATCAGCCCCAGCATTTT	TRBV6-1	TRBJ1-5	NA	17	TRBD1
CASSLAGQNTEAFF	TGTGCCAGCAGCTTGGCAGGGCAGAACACTGAAGCTTTCTTT	TRBV5-5	TRBJ1-1	NA	14	NA
CASSLDFAGELFF	TGTGCCAGCAGCTTAGACTTTGCCGGGGAGCTGTTTTTT	TRBV7-2	TRBJ2-2	NA	13	NA
CASSPGGGYNEQFF	TGTGCCAGCTCCCCCGGTGGGGGGTACAATGAGCAGTTCTTC	TRBV6-5	TRBJ2-1	few	14	NA
CAGGGKSYNSPLHF	TGTGCTGGGGGGGGGAAATCCTATAATTCACCCCTCCACTTT	TRBV28	TRBJ1-6	once	14	NA
CASSYQGLAGVAKNIQYF	TGTGCCAGCAGTTACCAGGGACTAGCGGGAGTGGCCAAAAACATTCAGTACTTC	TRBV6-2/TRBV6-3	TRBJ2-4	NA	18	TRBD2
CASSQAGLAGYPYNEQFF	TGTGCCAGCAGCCAAGCGGGGCTAGCGGGGTACCCCTACAATGAGCAGTTCTTC	TRBV3-1/TRBV3-2	TRBJ2-1	NA	18	TRBD2
CSASLTSGDGYTF	TGCAGTGCTAGTCTTACGTCAGGCGATGGCTACACCTTC	TRBV20-1	TRBJ1-2	NA	13	NA
CAISESPSGRVDTDTQYF	TGTGCCATCAGTGAGTCCCCTAGCGGGAGGGTGGACACAGATACGCAGTATTTT	TRBV10-3	TRBJ2-3	NA	18	TRBD2
CASSEGTGPYEQYF	TGTGCCAGCAGCGAGGGGACAGGGCCCTACGAGCAGTACTTC	TRBV9	TRBJ2-7	NA	14	TRBD1
CAISLGGTGSDEQYF	TGTGCCATCAGCCTAGGTGGGACAGGGTCGGACGAGCAGTACTTC	TRBV10-3	TRBJ2-7	NA	15	TRBD1
CASSRKNGEYNEQFF	TGTGCCAGCAGCCGTAAAAACGGGGAATACAATGAGCAGTTCTTC	TRBV5-4	TRBJ2-1	NA	15	NA
CASSLLRTGGRETQYF	TGTGCCAGCAGCTTGTTAAGGACAGGGGGGCGGGAGACCCAGTACTTC	TRBV5-5	TRBJ2-5	NA	16	TRBD1
CASSPSTGGGYGYTF	TGTGCCAGCTCACCCAGTACGGGGGGCGGATATGGCTACACCTTC	TRBV18	TRBJ1-2	few	15	NA
CASSPGQGEGNTIYF	TGTGCCAGCAGCCCGGGACAGGGTGAGGGAAACACCATATATTTT	TRBV11-2	TRBJ1-3	once	15	TRBD1
CASSLQTGGLGGYTF	TGTGCCAGCAGCCTCCAGACAGGGGGCCTGGGTGGCTACACCTTC	TRBV9	TRBJ1-2	NA	15	TRBD1
CSVRTGNSPLHF	TGCAGCGTCCGGACAGGGAATTCACCCCTCCACTTT	TRBV29-1	TRBJ1-6	NA	12	TRBD1
CASSVGVQGEKLFF	TGTGCCAGCAGCGTAGGGGTACAGGGTGAAAAACTGTTTTTT	TRBV9	TRBJ1-4	NA	14	NA
CASSSGGRTQPQHF	TGTGCCAGCAGTTCGGGGGGGAGGACTCAGCCCCAGCATTTT	TRBV11-2	TRBJ1-5	few	14	NA
CASTWTSGSSTDTQYF	TGTGCCAGCACCTGGACTAGCGGGAGTAGCACAGATACGCAGTATTTT	TRBV28	TRBJ2-3	NA	16	TRBD2
CASSPPGSPGELFF	TGTGCCAGCAGCCCCCCAGGGTCGCCCGGGGAGCTGTTTTTT	TRBV7-2	TRBJ2-2	NA	14	NA
CASSVSEQVSGTNEKLFF	TGTGCCAGCAGCGTCTCTGAACAGGTCTCCGGAACTAATGAAAAACTGTTTTTT	TRBV4-2	TRBJ1-4	NA	18	NA
CASSRGIERGEQYF	TGCGCCAGCAGCAGGGGGATAGAGCGGGGCGAGCAGTACTTC	TRBV5-1	TRBJ2-7	NA	14	NA
CATGQVANYGYTF	TGTGCCACTGGACAGGTCGCTAACTATGGCTACACCTTC	TRBV6-5	TRBJ1-2	NA	13	TRBD1
CTSSVATGLAGETQYF	TGTACCAGCAGCGTAGCTACCGGGCTAGCGGGAGAGACCCAGTACTTC	TRBV9	TRBJ2-5	NA	16	TRBD2
CASSEPGQAYNEQFF	TGCGCCAGCAGCGAACCGGGACAGGCTTACAATGAGCAGTTCTTC	TRBV5-1	TRBJ2-1	once	15	TRBD1